The source of this T cell receptor beta chain is a study of T-cell memory formation after mild COVID-19. Broader study findings: There was a balanced CD4/CD8 profile in clones contracting day 15 to 85, and later expanders leaned CD4+.

About this clonotype: What it binds is not known.

TCRdb re-called the 5' RACE reads through MiXCR, storing one row per CDR3 protein. This sample has about 110,000 distinct CDR3 sequences, with 15% to 20% found just once. The sequenced sample was PBMCs or a T cell subset sorted from them (not recorded which). The source of this sequence is a man aged 18 to 30 who had mild COVID-19 (a few samples of this study predate the infection). Cell type and time point are not known.

The CDR3 nucleotides are TGTGCCAGCTCCCCGGTCGGGGGGCCCTCCTACAATGAGCAGTTCTTC. It is translated as CASSPVGGPSYNEQFF. The chain has TRBV18 and TRBJ2-1, with a tentative D call TRBD2 (7 bases). CDR3 length: 16 residues. Germline CDR1 and CDR2: KGHSH and LQKENI. Trimming left V 6 bases short and J 0 bases short, with 15 bases between.